Below, 14 T cell receptor beta chains from the same sample are listed, as sequenced in a study of CD8 T cells in Susac syndrome (dated by TCRdb to between 2019 and 2020). The method was the immunoSEQ multiplex PCR assay. RNA was extracted with the RNeasy kit and about 0.5 to 1 ug was reverse transcribed using random hexamers. TCRdb applied fastp at Q25 and MiXCR to the public reads, then kept only in-frame beta chains. Merged by CDR3 protein, the rows form single entries marked with the most common genes and DNA. The sample table shows some 190,000 distinct CDR3 sequences, and 95% are seen once. The ten top clones hold approximately 0.1% of the sample. Sequencing input: CD4+ T cells from PBMCs. Receptors originate from a human donor with multiple sclerosis.

CDR3 sequence (DNA): TGTGCCAGCAGTCTTACAGGGGGAGGCAATCAGCCCCAGCATTTT. Translated, it gives CASSLTGGGNQPQHF. The chain combines TRBV6-5 with TRBJ1-5, with TRBD1 matching 8 bases. J lost 2 bases, V lost 5 bases, and 5 bases had no gene match. The germline CDR1 and CDR2 sequences are MNHEY and SVGAGI. CDR3 length: 15 residues.

This chain uses TRBV27 with TRBJ1-2, with TRBD1 matching over 8 bases. V gave up 9 bases and J gave up 4 bases; unmatched junction bases: 7. The germline CDR1 and CDR2 sequences are MNHEY and SMNVEV (reference sequence). The CDR3 is made up of 13 amino acids. The CDR3 loop reads CASNRGFGYGYTF. The CDR3 DNA reads TGTGCCAGTAACAGGGGGTTTGGCTATGGCTACACCTTC.

The rearrangement links TRBV6-2 or TRBV6-3 to TRBJ2-3; D call uncertain. V lost 4 bases and J lost 0, with 14 bases in between. The CDR3 totals 16 residues. Germline CDR1 MNHEY, CDR2 SVGEGT. The CDR3 coding sequence is TGTGCCAGCAGTTTCCGCGACTGGAAGAGCACAGATACGCAGTATTTT. Its translation: CASSFRDWKSTDTQYF.

The J gene is TRBJ1-1, the V gene TRBV20-1; the D is unclear. V lost 3 bases to trimming and J lost 3 bases, with 11 bases between them. Germline V gene lookup returns CDR1 DFQATT and CDR2 SNEGSKA (reference sequence). CDR3 length equals 13 residues. The CDR3 nucleotides are TGCAGTGCTAGTCGGCCCGACGACACTGAAGCTTTCTTT. Translation: CSASRPDDTEAFF.

The chain couples TRBV3-1 to TRBJ2-1; D gene uncertain. The CDR3 has 11 residues. CDR1 and CDR2 (germline): LGHDT, YNNKEL (reference sequence). The germline V and J ends were trimmed by 0 bases and 9 bases, with 3 bases remaining between them. The CDR3 DNA reads as TGTGCCAGCAGCCAAGATTTTGAGCAGTTCTTC. Its protein is CASSQDFEQFF.

The chain employs TRBV24-1 and TRBJ2-3; 9 nucleotides match TRBD2. Germline V CDR1 and CDR2: KGHDR, SFDVKD. With 3 bases clipped from V and 0 bases from J, the junction kept 3 bases outside the gene matches. This CDR3 spans 16 amino acids. The CDR3 region is CATSDPSGESTDTQYF. The CDR3 nucleotides are TGTGCCACCAGTGATCCTAGCGGGGAAAGCACAGATACGCAGTATTTT.

The V gene is TRBV6-6, the J gene TRBJ1-1; TRBD1 is a possible D gene (5 bases). The CDR3 covers 14 residues. Germline CDR1 MNHNY, CDR2 SVGAGI (reference sequence). The ends were cut back, 4 bases at V and 0 bases at J, with 9 bases in the middle. The chain's CDR3 is CASSSRGVNTEAFF. The CDR3, as DNA: TGTGCCAGCAGTTCCCGGGGGGTGAACACTGAAGCTTTCTTT.

The rearrangement uses TRBV3-1 and TRBJ2-7; D unresolved. V lost 1 base and J 0 bases, leaving 4 bases between the germline ends. The germline V gene encodes CDR1 LGHDT and CDR2 YNNKEL (reference sequence). The CDR3 runs 13 residues. CDR3 nucleotides: TGTGCCAGCAGCCAAGTCTCCTCCTACGAGCAGTACTTC. Protein sequence: CASSQVSSYEQYF.

V is TRBV20-1 and J is TRBJ2-5; D unresolved. Germline V CDR1 and CDR2: DFQATT, SNEGSKA (reference sequence). CDR3 length: 13 residues. Trimming took off 5 bases at V and 5 bases at J, with 15 bases between the two ends. The CDR3 region has the DNA TGCAGTGCTCCTCGACCCCCCGCGGAGACCCAGTACTTC. Amino acids: CSAPRPPAETQYF.

The V gene is TRBV9, the J gene TRBJ1-1; the match to TRBD1 covers 9 bases. The trim removed 3 bases at V and 6 bases at J, leaving 9 bases unmatched. The germline V gene encodes CDR1 SGDLS and CDR2 YYNGEE. The CDR3 has 15 amino acids. The CDR3 DNA sequence: TGTGCCAGCAGCGCGACGGGACAGGGCTCCCCTGAAGCTTTCTTT. This translates into CASSATGQGSPEAFF. The variable domain in full, completed from reference TRBV9 and TRBJ1-1, reads DSGVTQTPKHLITATGQRVTLRCSPRSGDLSVYWYQQSLDQGLQFLIQYYNGEERAKGNILERFSAQQFPDLHSELNLSSLELGDSALYFCASSATGQGSPEAFFGQGTRLTVV.

A single count supports this clonotype. This chain links TRBV3-1 with TRBJ2-5; no reliable D call. Germline CDR1 is LGHDT and CDR2 is YNNKEL (reference sequence). The CDR3 contains 12 residues. V lost 3 bases, J lost 0 bases, and 2 bases lay in between. The DNA of the CDR3 is TGTGCCAGCAGCCAGTACCAAGAGACCCAGTACTTC. Its protein product is CASSQYQETQYF.

The rearrangement joins TRBV3-1 to TRBJ1-2; 9 bases are a match to TRBD1. V trimming: 6 bases; J trimming: 6 bases; junction bases outside the gene matches: 5. This CDR3 is 13 amino acids long. CDR1 LGHDT and CDR2 YNNKEL come from the germline V gene (reference sequence). CDR3 nucleotide sequence: TGTGCCAGCAGGGGGGACAGGGAGGATGGCTACACCTTC. This sequence encodes CASRGDREDGYTF. Supplemented by reference TRBV3-1 and TRBJ1-2, the full variable domain reads DTAVSQTPKYLVTQMGNDKSIKCEQNLGHDTMYWYKQDSKKFLKIMFSYNNKELIINETVPNRFSPKSPDKAHLNLHINSLELGDSAVYFCASRGDREDGYTFGSGTRLTVV.

The V call is TRBV29-1, the J call TRBJ1-2, with D possibly matching TRBD1 (6 bases). The CDR3 has 12 residues. Trimming removed 3 bases from V and 7 bases from J, with 12 bases in between. In germline, CDR1 is SQVTM, CDR2 ANQGSEA. CDR3 nucleotides: TGCAGCGTTGAGGGCAGGGGATTTGGCTACACCTTC. This gives the protein CSVEGRGFGYTF.

In its sample, this clonotype was seen a few times. A junction end diverges from the germline sequence, so it may reflect a read error. The chain employs TRBV20-1 and TRBJ2-3, with TRBD1 identical over 7 bases. The CDR3 consists of 14 residues. Germline V CDR1 and CDR2: DFQATT, SNEGSKA (reference sequence). The CDR3 sequence: CSAREGRGTDTQYF. The CDR3 nucleotides are TGCAGTGCTCGAGAGGGCAGGGGGACAGATACGCAGTATTTT.